The entry below describes one T cell receptor (beta chain). Data came from immunoSEQ multiplex PCR; TCRdb stores just in-frame clones and leaves some out. This sample carries some 86,000 clones, more than 85% of them seen once, and the ten largest clones take 3.5% to 4%. This sample stems from a study of cytomegalovirus exposure and HLA in healthy donors. Germline V gene sequence: CDR1 SGHTA, CDR2 FQGNSA. Losses at the gene ends were 2 bases for V and 2 bases for J; bases not matched to a gene: 14. The CDR3 contains 19 residues. The rearrangement uses TRBV7-2 and TRBJ2-2; 7 bases fit TRBD2. Sequenced: PBMCs. The clonotype was recovered from a woman in her 30s in good health and CMV-seronegative. The CDR3 DNA sequence: TGTGCCAGCAGCTTACGAGGGGTTGTAGCGGGCGATAACACCGGGGAGCTGTTTTTT. Translated: CASSLRGVVAGDNTGELFF.